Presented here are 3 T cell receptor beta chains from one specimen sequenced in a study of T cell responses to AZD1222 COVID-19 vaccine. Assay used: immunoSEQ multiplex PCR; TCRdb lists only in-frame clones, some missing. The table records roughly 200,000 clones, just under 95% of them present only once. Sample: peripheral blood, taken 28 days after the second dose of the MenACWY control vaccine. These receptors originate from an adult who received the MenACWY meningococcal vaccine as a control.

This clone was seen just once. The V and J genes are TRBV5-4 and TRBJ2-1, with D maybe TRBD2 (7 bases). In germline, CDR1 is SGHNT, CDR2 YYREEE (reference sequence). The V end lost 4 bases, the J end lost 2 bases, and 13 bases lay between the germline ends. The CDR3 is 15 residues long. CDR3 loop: CASSTGGPAYNEQFF. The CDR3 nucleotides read TGTGCCAGCAGCACCGGGGGGCCTGCCTACAATGAGCAGTTCTTC.

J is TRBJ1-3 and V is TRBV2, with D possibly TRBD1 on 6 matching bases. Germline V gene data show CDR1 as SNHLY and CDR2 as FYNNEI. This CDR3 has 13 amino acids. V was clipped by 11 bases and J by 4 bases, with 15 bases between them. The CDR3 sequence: CALRDTVGNTIYF. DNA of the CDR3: TGTGCCCTCCGGGACACGGTCGGAAACACCATATATTTT.

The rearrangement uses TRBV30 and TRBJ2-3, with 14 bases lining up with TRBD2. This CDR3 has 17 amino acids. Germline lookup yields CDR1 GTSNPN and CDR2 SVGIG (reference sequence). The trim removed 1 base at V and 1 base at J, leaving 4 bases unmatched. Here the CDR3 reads CAWSARTSGGRTDTQYF. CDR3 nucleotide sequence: TGTGCCTGGAGTGCCAGGACTAGCGGGGGGCGCACAGATACGCAGTATTTT.